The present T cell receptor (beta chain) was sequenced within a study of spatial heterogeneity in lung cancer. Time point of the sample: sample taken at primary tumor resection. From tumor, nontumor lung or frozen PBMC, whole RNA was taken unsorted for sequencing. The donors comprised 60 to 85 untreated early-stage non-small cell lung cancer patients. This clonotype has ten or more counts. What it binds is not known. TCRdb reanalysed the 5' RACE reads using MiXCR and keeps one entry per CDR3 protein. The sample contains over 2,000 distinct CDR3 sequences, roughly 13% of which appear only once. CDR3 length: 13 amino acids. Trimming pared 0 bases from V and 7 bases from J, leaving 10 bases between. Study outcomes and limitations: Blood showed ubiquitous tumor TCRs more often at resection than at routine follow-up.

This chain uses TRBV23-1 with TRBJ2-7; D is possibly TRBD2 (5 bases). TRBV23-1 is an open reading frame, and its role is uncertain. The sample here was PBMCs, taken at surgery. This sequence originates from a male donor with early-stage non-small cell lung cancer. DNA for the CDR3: TGCGCCAGCAGTCAATCGAACCGAGGGGAGCAGTACTTC. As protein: CASSQSNRGEQYF.